The 21 T cell receptor beta chains reported below all come from one sample, sequenced in a study of OX40 agonist ivuxolimab in advanced cancers. Assay: immunoSEQ multiplex PCR; the TCRdb copy retains only in-frame clones and omits some. The data show about 68,000 clones, over 65% seen once. The specimen was CD4+ or CD8+ T cells sorted from blood, collected in a trial of the OX40 agonist ivuxolimab. These receptors all come from an adult with an advanced solid tumor such as melanoma, head and neck, liver or kidney cancer.

This clone was observed a few times. This chain uses TRBV27 with TRBJ1-1, with 9 nucleotides matching TRBD1. This CDR3 has 17 residues. The V and J ends lost 2 bases and 2 bases, in that order; junction bases with no gene match: 9. Germline V CDR1 and CDR2: MNHEY, SMNVEV (reference sequence). The CDR3 coding sequence is TGTGCCAGCAGTTTAAGGCGGGGACAGGGCTACAACACTGAAGCTTTCTTT. It codes for CASSLRRGQGYNTEAFF.

The CDR3, as DNA: TGTGCCAGCAGCTTTGTACCCCCGGGACAGTATAATTCACCCCTCCACTTT. Its translation: CASSFVPPGQYNSPLHF. The chain links TRBV7-9 to TRBJ1-6; 7 positions agree with TRBD1. J gave up 4 bases and V 3 bases, and 9 bases lay outside the gene matches. There are 17 residues in the CDR3. Germline V gives CDR1 SEHNR, CDR2 FQNEAQ (reference sequence).

This chain connects TRBV6-5 to TRBJ1-1; tentatively, D is TRBD1 (6 bases). The ends were cut back, 7 bases at V and 4 bases at J, with 13 bases in the middle. CDR3 length: 13 amino acids. Per germline, CDR1 MNHEY and CDR2 SVGAGI. CDR3 in DNA: TGTGCCAGCACCCAGGGGCAGATCACTGAAGCTTTCTTT. As protein: CASTQGQITEAFF.

J is TRBJ2-2 and V is TRBV18; TRBD1 or TRBD2 may be the D gene (6 bases each). Germline V gene data show CDR1 as KGHSH and CDR2 as LQKENI. This CDR3 has 15 amino acids. Between the trimmed V and J ends, which lost 4 bases and 3 bases, there was a span of 12 bases. CDR3 sequence: CASSRRGSYTGELFF. The DNA for the CDR3 is TGTGCCAGCTCACGGAGGGGGTCTTACACCGGGGAGCTGTTTTTT.

The chain combines TRBV2 with TRBJ2-1; D perhaps matches TRBD2 (6 bases). The CDR3 extends over 15 amino acids. Germline assignment: CDR1 SNHLY and CDR2 FYNNEI. Deletions cut 1 base from V and 3 bases from J, with 10 bases between. CDR3 residues: CASSEEGGVYNEQFF. For the CDR3, the DNA is TGTGCCAGCAGTGAAGAGGGCGGGGTCTACAATGAGCAGTTCTTC.

This clone turned up a few times. This rearrangement joins TRBV5-1 to TRBJ1-1, with D hard to call. The V end was cut by 7 bases, the J end by 6 bases, with 16 bases between. From germline, CDR1 is SGHRS and CDR2 YFSETQ. CDR3 length equals 13 residues. The CDR3 protein is CASRAIRAPEAFF. In DNA form, the CDR3 reads TGCGCCAGCCGGGCCATTCGAGCCCCTGAAGCTTTCTTT.

CDR3 sequence reads: CASTRVAYTEAFF. The CDR3 nucleotides read TGTGCCAGCACCAGGGTAGCGTACACTGAAGCTTTCTTT. This chain connects TRBV7-8 to TRBJ1-1; D perhaps matches TRBD1 (5 bases). Germline values: CDR1 SGHVS, CDR2 FQNEAQ. This CDR3 is built from 13 residues. Trimming stripped 7 bases from V and 3 bases from J, with 12 bases between. The full variable domain, with the rest looked up from reference TRBV7-8 and TRBJ1-1, is GAGVSQSPRYKVAKRGQDVALRCDPISGHVSLFWYQQALGQGPEFLTYFQNEAQLDKSGLPSDRFFAERPEGSVSTLKIQRTQQEDSAVYLCASTRVAYTEAFFGQGTRLTVV.

The chain combines TRBV6-5 with TRBJ1-1; the D gene is possibly TRBD1 (5 bases). Deletions cut 4 bases from V and 1 base from J, with 7 bases between. Germline V lookup: CDR1 MNHEY, CDR2 SVGAGI. CDR3 size: 13 residues. DNA for the CDR3: TGTGCCAGCAGTTCCCAGGGGAACACTGAAGCTTTCTTT. It yields the protein CASSSQGNTEAFF.

J is TRBJ1-5 and V is TRBV4-2; TRBD1 matches at 7 bases. J gave up 8 bases and V 4 bases, and 11 bases lay outside the gene matches. The CDR3 spans 15 residues. The germline V gene has CDR1 LGHNA and CDR2 YNFKEQ. The CDR3 bases are TGTGCCAGCAGCCGACAAGACAGGGAGGGGGAGCCCCAGCATTTT. Protein: CASSRQDREGEPQHF.

The chain uses TRBV29-1 and TRBJ2-3; perhaps TRBD2 as D (6 bases). CDR3 length equals 14 residues. Trimming pared 7 bases from V and 2 bases from J, leaving 16 bases between. The germline V gene encodes CDR1 SQVTM and CDR2 ANQGSEA. The DNA of the CDR3 is TGCAGCGGGTCTAGAGGGGAGGTCACAGATACGCAGTATTTT. It codes for CSGSRGEVTDTQYF.

CDR3: CASSPRTGAYEQYF. Written as DNA, the CDR3 is TGTGCCAGCAGTCCCCGGACAGGAGCCTACGAGCAGTACTTC. V gene TRBV6-5 combines with J gene TRBJ2-7; 7 bases are a match to TRBD1. The J segment lost 2 bases and the V segment lost 5 bases, leaving 6 bases of the junction unmatched. CDR1 and CDR2 from the germline V gene are MNHEY and SVGAGI. There are 14 residues in the CDR3.

The chain is built from TRBV7-2 and TRBJ1-3; D is uncertain. The CDR3 spans 16 residues. V lost 3 bases and J lost 0, with 12 bases in between. Germline V gene sequence: CDR1 SGHTA, CDR2 FQGNSA. The DNA of the CDR3 is TGTGCCAGCAGCTTTATTTCTGACCTCTCTGGAAACACCATATATTTT. Translating it yields CASSFISDLSGNTIYF.

The chain employs TRBV18 and TRBJ1-1; 10 bases map to TRBD1. Germline CDR1 and CDR2: KGHSH and LQKENI. V shed 2 bases and J 0 bases; nucleotides not matched to a gene: 6. The CDR3 is 17 amino acids. Here the CDR3 reads CASSPTGQGYMNTEAFF. The CDR3 region has the DNA TGTGCCAGCTCACCAACGGGACAGGGGTACATGAACACTGAAGCTTTCTTT.

The rearrangement links TRBV7-2 to TRBJ2-1; TRBD1 might be the D (7 bases). Germline V gene sequence: CDR1 SGHTA, CDR2 FQGNSA. V lost 1 base to trimming and J lost 0 bases, with 13 bases between them. CDR3 length equals 17 residues. The CDR3 is CASSLDLQGGSYNEQFF. CDR3 DNA sequence: TGTGCCAGCAGCTTAGATTTGCAGGGGGGCTCCTACAATGAGCAGTTCTTC.

The chain is built from TRBV7-6 and TRBJ2-3; 7 bases match TRBD2. With 3 bases clipped from V and 2 bases from J, the junction kept 2 bases outside the gene matches. This CDR3 region has 14 residues. Germline-derived CDR1 and CDR2 are SGHVS and FNYEAQ. Here the CDR3 DNA reads TGTGCCAGCAGCTTTAGCGGGCCCACAGATACGCAGTATTTT. It translates to CASSFSGPTDTQYF.

The chain combines TRBV5-1 with TRBJ2-2; 10 bases are a match to TRBD1. Germline CDR1 SGHRS, CDR2 YFSETQ. The CDR3 extends over 17 amino acids. V gave up 0 bases and J gave up 5 bases; unmatched junction bases: 7. CDR3 in amino acids: CASSLATGGMGTGELFF. CDR3 nucleotide sequence: TGCGCCAGCAGCTTGGCGACAGGGGGCATGGGTACCGGGGAGCTGTTTTTT.

The chain is built from TRBV5-5 and TRBJ2-7; the D call may be TRBD1 or TRBD2 (5 bases each). The V gene's germline CDR1 is SGHKS and CDR2 YYEKEE (reference sequence). The CDR3 spans 15 residues. V was clipped by 0 bases and J by 2 bases, with 12 bases between them. For the CDR3, the DNA is TGTGCCAGCAGCTTGGCCGGGACGGTAACCTACGAGCAGTACTTC. Amino acids: CASSLAGTVTYEQYF.

This rearrangement joins TRBV20-1 to TRBJ2-3; D gene ambiguous. The germline V and J ends were trimmed by 6 bases and 2 bases, with 3 bases remaining between them. CDR1 is DFQATT, CDR2 SNEGSKA, per germline (reference sequence). The CDR3 covers 10 residues. This chain's CDR3 is CSAATDTQYF. CDR3 nucleotides: TGCAGTGCCGCCACAGATACGCAGTATTTT.

The V gene is TRBV4-2, the J gene TRBJ2-6, with TRBD2 as a possible D gene (5 bases). V was trimmed by 2 bases and J by 0 bases, leaving 17 bases between them. Per the germline V gene, CDR1 is LGHNA and CDR2 is YNFKEQ. This CDR3 has 19 amino acids. The CDR3: CASSQSPGSVDSGANVLTF. DNA of the CDR3: TGTGCCAGCAGCCAATCACCGGGATCCGTTGACTCTGGGGCCAACGTCCTGACTTTC.

The rearrangement joins TRBV9 to TRBJ1-1; D is undetermined. CDR1 SGDLS and CDR2 YYNGEE come from the germline V gene. V was pared by 0 bases and J by 1 base, with 4 bases between. The CDR3 has 13 residues. CDR3 sequence: CASSVDENTEAFF. The CDR3 DNA follows: TGTGCCAGCAGCGTAGATGAGAACACTGAAGCTTTCTTT. Filled out from reference TRBV9 and TRBJ1-1, the complete variable domain reads DSGVTQTPKHLITATGQRVTLRCSPRSGDLSVYWYQQSLDQGLQFLIQYYNGEERAKGNILERFSAQQFPDLHSELNLSSLELGDSALYFCASSVDENTEAFFGQGTRLTVV.

The chain joins TRBV9 to TRBJ1-2; TRBD1 agrees at 9 bases. The germline gives CDR1 SGDLS, CDR2 YYNGEE. Unmatched junction bases numbered 7, after V lost 3 bases and J lost 7 bases. The CDR3 loop spans 14 amino acids. This chain's CDR3 is CASSGDRVIGGYTF. The DNA for the CDR3 is TGTGCCAGCAGCGGGGACAGGGTGATCGGTGGCTACACCTTC. The entire variable domain, with the rest obtained from reference TRBV9 and TRBJ1-2, is as follows: DSGVTQTPKHLITATGQRVTLRCSPRSGDLSVYWYQQSLDQGLQFLIQYYNGEERAKGNILERFSAQQFPDLHSELNLSSLELGDSALYFCASSGDRVIGGYTFGSGTRLTVV.